Listed below are T cell receptor beta chains from one sample, sequenced in a study of cytomegalovirus exposure and HLA in healthy donors. The table came from immunoSEQ multiplex PCR; TCRdb's copy has only in-frame clones and leaves some out. Of 150,000 to 200,000 clones in the sample, 65% to 85% are singletons; the top ten hold approximately 3.9%. Material: PBMCs. These receptors were taken from a man between 50 and 59 years old in good health and CMV-seronegative. CDR3s include the opening cysteine and the closing phenylalanine or tryptophan. Fields, in order: J gene, V gene, clone size, D gene, CDR3 DNA, CDR3 protein. D genes are given only for firm matches. For some rows the clone size is stated as once, few or many, or as a class when expanded; others skip it.

TRBJ1-1	TRBV6-5	once	TRBD1	TGTGCCAGCATCCAGGGGGCAGCGAACACTGAAGCTTTCTTT	CASIQGAANTEAFF
TRBJ2-7	TRBV2	few	.	TGTGCCAGCAGGGGACACCTAGCCTACGAGCAGTACTTC	CASRGHLAYEQYF
TRBJ2-7	TRBV7-7	.	.	TGTGCCAGCAGCTTAGGACCGGGAACGGTCTACGAGCAGTACTTC	CASSLGPGTVYEQYF
TRBJ1-3	TRBV7-9	.	TRBD1	TGTGCCAGCAGCTTCGACAGGGGGTTAGGAAACACCATATATTTT	CASSFDRGLGNTIYF
TRBJ2-2	TRBV5-1	once	TRBD1	TGCGCCAGCAGCCCCCGGACAGGGGTCGGGGAGCTGTTTTTT	CASSPRTGVGELFF
TRBJ2-1	TRBV19	.	.	TGTGCCAGTAGTATGGGGGGAACCTACAATGAGCAGTTCTTC	CASSMGGTYNEQFF
TRBJ2-5	TRBV2	.	.	TGTGCCAGCAGTGAATCTACGCTAGGGGCCTCAAGGGAGACCCAGTACTTC	CASSESTLGASRETQYF
TRBJ2-1	TRBV5-6	.	.	TGTGCCAGCAGATTGGCAGGGGGGAATGAGCAGTTCTTC	CASRLAGGNEQFF
TRBJ1-5	TRBV19	.	.	TGTGCCAGTAGTATCAGGACAAGCAATCAGCCCCAGCATTTT	CASSIRTSNQPQHF
TRBJ2-3	TRBV7-2	once	TRBD2	TGTGCCAGCAGCCGCGGGGGGACCACAGATACGCAGTATTTT	CASSRGGTTDTQYF
TRBJ1-3	TRBV7-2	.	.	TGTGCCAGCAGACCGACAGGCGAAGGAAACACCATATATTTT	CASRPTGEGNTIYF
TRBJ2-2	TRBV7-3	.	TRBD2	TGTGCCAGCAGCTCGGGGGGGGCATCGAACACCGGGGAGCTGTTTTTT	CASSSGGASNTGELFF
TRBJ1-2	TRBV18	.	TRBD1	TGTGCCAGCTCCCTGGACAGGCGAGACTATGGCTACACCTTC	CASSLDRRDYGYTF
TRBJ2-5	TRBV5-1	.	.	TGCGCCAGCAGTCGTTTAGGAGGGTTTAAAGAGACCCAGTACTTC	CASSRLGGFKETQYF
TRBJ1-1	TRBV27	.	.	TGTGCCAGCAGTTCTCAGGGATTCAGTCCGAACACTGAAGCTTTCTTT	CASSSQGFSPNTEAFF
TRBJ2-1	TRBV7-9	.	TRBD2	TGTGCCAGCAGCTCGGCCCGGGGGGATTCCTACAATGAGCAGTTCTTC	CASSSARGDSYNEQFF
TRBJ2-1	TRBV7-2	.	.	TGTGCCAGCAGCTTAGAAGGCAGGGGTACCTACAATGAGCAGTTCTTC	CASSLEGRGTYNEQFF
TRBJ2-2	TRBV15	.	TRBD1	TGTGCCACCAGCAGAGGGCCCGGGACAGGGCACACCGGGGAGCTGTTTTTT	CATSRGPGTGHTGELFF
TRBJ2-7	TRBV29-1	.	.	TGCAGCGTGGCCGGGACTGTGACCTACGAGCAGTACTTC	CSVAGTVTYEQYF
TRBJ2-7	TRBV7-3	.	.	TGTGCCAGCAGCACGGGAGCGGGCGAGCAGTACTTC	CASSTGAGEQYF
TRBJ2-3	TRBV7-2	.	.	TGTGCCAGCAGCTTACAGGGCACAGATACGCAGTATTTT	CASSLQGTDTQYF
TRBJ1-1	TRBV6-5	few	.	TGTGCCAGCATCCCCTACACTGAAGCTTTCTTT	CASIPYTEAFF
TRBJ1-1	TRBV7-9	few	.	TGTGCCAGCAGCTTCCAGGGAATGGGAACTGAAGCTTTCTTT	CASSFQGMGTEAFF
TRBJ2-7	TRBV15	few	TRBD2	TGTGCCACCAGCCCAAGGAGGGAGGGGTGGGAGCAGTACTTC	CATSPRREGWEQYF
TRBJ2-1	TRBV7-2	.	.	TGTGCCAGCAGCTTATTACGCGGAAATGAGCAGTTCTTC	CASSLLRGNEQFF
TRBJ1-2	TRBV4-3	.	TRBD1	TGCGCCAGCAGCCAAGGTGGGGACAGGGTGAACTATGGCTACACCTTC	CASSQGGDRVNYGYTF
TRBJ1-5	TRBV19	.	.	TGTGCCAGTAGTATCCAGAGCAATCAGCCCCAGCATTTT	CASSIQSNQPQHF
TRBJ2-2	TRBV10-3	.	.	TGTGCCATCTGGCGAGGGCACACCGGGGAGCTGTTTTTT	CAIWRGHTGELFF
TRBJ1-1	TRBV14	.	.	TGTGCCAGCAGCCAAGATGGGACATTTAGAGCTTTCTTT	CASSQDGTFRAFF
TRBJ2-3	TRBV7-9	.	TRBD1	TGTGCCAGCAGCCCCGGACAGGGGGGAGATACGCAGTATTTT	CASSPGQGGDTQYF
TRBJ2-7	TRBV4-1	.	TRBD2	TGCGCCAGCAGCCGAGGGACTAGCGGAAACTACGAGCAGTACTTC	CASSRGTSGNYEQYF
TRBJ2-7	TRBV7-9	.	.	TGTGCCAGCACCATACAGGGATCCTACGAGCAGTACTTC	CASTIQGSYEQYF
TRBJ2-1	TRBV2	.	.	TGTGCCAGCACTCCAGGGGGGATTGAGCAGTTCTTC	CASTPGGIEQFF
TRBJ1-2	TRBV18	.	.	TGTGCCAGCTCACCTAACTCAGGAGGCTACACCTTC	CASSPNSGGYTF
TRBJ2-7	TRBV2	.	TRBD2	TGTGCCAGCAGTGATTCGGTAGCGGGGGCGGGGGAGCAGTACTTC	CASSDSVAGAGEQYF
TRBJ1-1	TRBV30	.	.	TGTGCCTGGAGTGTACGAGTGGCTGAAGCTTTCTTT	CAWSVRVAEAFF
TRBJ2-5	TRBV9	.	TRBD2	TGTGCCAGCAGCCCCAGACTGGGACTAGAAGAGACCCAGTACTTC	CASSPRLGLEETQYF
TRBJ2-1	TRBV10-1	.	TRBD2	TGCGCCAGCAGTCCGGGGGGATCGGAGGAGCAGTTCTTC	CASSPGGSEEQFF
TRBJ2-5	TRBV14	.	.	TGTGCCAGCAGCCAAGATCTAGGTCATTATGGACAAGAGACCCAGTACTTC	CASSQDLGHYGQETQYF
TRBJ1-1	TRBV10-3	.	.	TGTGCCATCAGTGTAAGCGAGGAAAGGGGAGCTTTCTTT	CAISVSEERGAFF
TRBJ2-6	TRBV5-1	.	TRBD1	TGCGCCAGCAGTTCTAGAGGGACAGGGGGTGGGGCCAACGTCCTGACTTTC	CASSSRGTGGGANVLTF